The source of this T cell receptor beta chain is a study of patients and donors after allogeneic stem cell transplantation. With V trimmed by 4 bases and J by 5 bases, 8 bases remained unmatched. Germline V gene sequence: CDR1 SGHRS, CDR2 YFSETQ. The CDR3 is 14 amino acids. Via MiXCR, TCRdb re-called the RT-PCR reads, giving one row per CDR3 protein. The repertoire includes about 960,000 distinct CDR3 sequences, approximately 18% of them detected once, and roughly 6.4% sits in the top ten. V is TRBV5-1 and J is TRBJ1-1; 7 bases map to TRBD1. Sequencing was done on a sample of blood, either unsorted or a sorted T cell fraction (not recorded which). The origin of this receptor is a human donor who was either an allogeneic HSCT recipient or a stem cell or donor lymphocyte infusion donor (not recorded which). It is not recorded whose cells these are; they may come from a transplant donor. The CDR3 DNA is TGCGCCAGCAGCCTTCACAGGGGTGGAACTGAAGCTTTCTTT. Protein: CASSLHRGGTEAFF. Drawing the rest from reference TRBV5-1 and TRBJ1-1, the complete variable domain is KAGVTQTPRYLIKTRGQQVTLSCSPISGHRSVSWYQQTPGQGLQFLFEYFSETQRNKGNFPGRFSGRQFSNSRSEMNVSTLELGDSALYLCASSLHRGGTEAFFGQGTRLTVV.